The sequence of this T cell receptor (beta chain) was determined in a study of OX40 agonist ivuxolimab in advanced cancers. Some background on the complete study: Ivuxolimab was a fully human IgG2 agonistic monoclonal antibody targeting the costimulatory receptor OX40 (CD134). Intravenous ivuxolimab was administered to patients every 2 weeks at six dose levels: 0.01, 0.1, 0.3, 1.5, 3 and 10 mg/kg. Among the approximately 54 dose-escalation patients, around 20 had hepatocellular carcinoma, 15 or so melanoma, 9 renal cell carcinoma and 9 head and neck cancer. In the dose-escalation cohort, 82.7% of patients were male, and the mean age was approximately 60 years, with a range of about 23 to 90. Patients were allowed to have had prior anti-PD-1, anti-PD-L1 or anti-CTLA-4 therapy, and around 41% of the dose-escalation patients had previously received checkpoint inhibitors. Partial responses occurred in three dose-escalation patients, of whom one had hepatocellular carcinoma and two had cutaneous melanoma. The purpose of peripheral TCRbeta sequencing was to test whether ivuxolimab changed TCR sequence diversity and led to clonal T-cell expansion. The paper covers the monotherapy dose-escalation part of the phase I ivuxolimab trial, which included N ≈ 50 patients.

What the research found in general, with its limitations: After ivuxolimab, expanded clones were on average more numerous among CD8+ T cells than among CD4+ T cells. Clonal expansion of both CD4+ and CD8+ blood T cells was observed from baseline to week 6 at doses 0.1 to 3.0 mg/kg. The antigen specificity of the clonally expanded peripheral T cells was not determined. In the 0.1-3.0 mg/kg groups, partial responders were among the patients with the lowest normalized peripheral clonal expansion, particularly in CD8+ T cells. Low levels of normalized T-cell clonal expansion were also shown by some nonresponding patients.

To sequence the TCRbeta CDR3 region, genomic DNA was isolated from the sorted cells. The immunoSEQ Assay was used to sequence the TCRbeta CDR3 regions. In TCRdb, the immuneACCESS table is reduced to in-frame sequences with V and J assigned. These tables do not hold every clone; where another copy was compared, an unresolved V gene accounts for under half, and the others remain unexplained. This sample lists around 18,000 clones; approximately 83% were detected once. The biggest ten clones account for 10% to 15% of the sample. This clone was detected only once. Its antigen has not been determined. No per-base quality is available; no much larger clone lies one base away. The trial excluded patients who had a history of autoimmune disease or who were on systemic immunosuppression. Peripheral blood for TCR sequencing was collected from all dose cohorts at baseline, on cycle 4 day 1, and on cycle 7 day 1. Samples were obtained from an open-label, multicenter, first-in-human phase I dose-escalation trial of ivuxolimab. Adults with locally advanced or metastatic melanoma, renal cell, hepatocellular, or head and neck squamous cell carcinoma were enrolled in the trial. Before TCR sequencing, CD4+ and CD8+ T cells were separately sorted from peripheral blood.

The germline V gene specifies MDHEN as CDR1 and SYDVKM as CDR2. CDR3 length: 14 amino acids, cysteine to phenylalanine. Just the 42-base CDR3 DNA is kept, in frame starting at base 1. V is pruned by 6 bases and J by 3 bases, leaving 4 bases of the junction without a gene match. This clonotype was obtained from an adult with an advanced solid tumor such as melanoma, head and neck, liver or kidney cancer. The sequence links TRBV28 to TRBJ2-7; TRBD1 fits 11 bases in the junction. This specimen consisted of CD4+ or CD8+ T cells sorted from blood, obtained in a trial of the OX40 agonist ivuxolimab. The CDR3 region has the sequence CASRRTGGIYEQYF. The nucleotide sequence is TGTGCCAGCAGACGGACAGGGGGCATCTACGAGCAGTACTTC.